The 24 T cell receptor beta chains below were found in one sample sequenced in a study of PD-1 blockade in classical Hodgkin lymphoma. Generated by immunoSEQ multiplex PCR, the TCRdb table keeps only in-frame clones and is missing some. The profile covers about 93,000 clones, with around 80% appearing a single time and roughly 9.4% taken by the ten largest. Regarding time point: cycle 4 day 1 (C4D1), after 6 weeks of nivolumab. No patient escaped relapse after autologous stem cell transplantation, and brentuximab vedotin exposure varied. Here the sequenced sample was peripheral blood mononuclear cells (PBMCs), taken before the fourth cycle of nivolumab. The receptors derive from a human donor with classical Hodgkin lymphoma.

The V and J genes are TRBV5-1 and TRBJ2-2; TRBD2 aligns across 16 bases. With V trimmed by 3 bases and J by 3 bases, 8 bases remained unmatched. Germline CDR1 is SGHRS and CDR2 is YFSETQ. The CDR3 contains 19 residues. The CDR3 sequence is CASSSTPGLAGGDTGELFF. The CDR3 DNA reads TGCGCCAGCAGCTCGACACCGGGACTAGCGGGAGGGGACACCGGGGAGCTGTTTTTT.

The CDR3 coding sequence is TGTGCCAGCAGTGATTGGGCCGAGAGGACAGACCATTCACCCCTCCACTTT. As protein: CASSDWAERTDHSPLHF. The chain carries TRBV25-1 and TRBJ1-6, with a weak D call TRBD1 (6 bases). The germline V gene encodes CDR1 MGHDK and CDR2 SYGVNS. V was cut by 3 bases and J by 8 bases, with 20 bases left in between. The CDR3 spans 17 residues.

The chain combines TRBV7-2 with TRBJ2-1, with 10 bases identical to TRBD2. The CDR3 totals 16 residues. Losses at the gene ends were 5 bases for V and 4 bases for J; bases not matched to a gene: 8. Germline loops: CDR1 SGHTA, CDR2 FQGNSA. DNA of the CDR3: TGTGCCAGCAGCAGAAGAGCGGGGGGGCTTTACAATGAGCAGTTCTTC. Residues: CASSRRAGGLYNEQFF.

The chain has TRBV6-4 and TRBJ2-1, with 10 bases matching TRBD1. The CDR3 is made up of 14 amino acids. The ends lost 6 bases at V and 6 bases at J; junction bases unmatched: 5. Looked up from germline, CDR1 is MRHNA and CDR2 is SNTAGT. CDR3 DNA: TGTGCCAGCAGCAGGACAGGGGGAACCAATGAGCAGTTCTTC. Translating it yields CASSRTGGTNEQFF.

CDR3 coding DNA: TGTGCCAGTAGTCCCGTGACAGGCCAGCCCCAGCATTTT. Translated: CASSPVTGQPQHF. The chain has TRBV19 and TRBJ1-5, with a tentative D call TRBD1 (6 bases). With 5 bases removed from V and 7 bases from J, the gap between germline ends came to 12 bases. Germline CDR1 LNHDA, CDR2 SQIVND (reference sequence). There are 13 residues in the CDR3.

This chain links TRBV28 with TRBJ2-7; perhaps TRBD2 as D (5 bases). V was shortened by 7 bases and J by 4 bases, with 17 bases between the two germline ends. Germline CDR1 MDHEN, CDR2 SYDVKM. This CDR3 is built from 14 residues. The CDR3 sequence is CASTLQGGGYEQYF. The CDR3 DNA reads TGTGCCAGCACTTTGCAAGGCGGAGGATACGAGCAGTACTTC. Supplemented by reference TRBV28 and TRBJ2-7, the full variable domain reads DVKVTQSSRYLVKRTGEKVFLECVQDMDHENMFWYRQDPGLGLRLIYFSYDVKMKEKGDIPEGYSVSREKKERFSLILESASTNQTSMYLCASTLQGGGYEQYFGPGTRLTVT.

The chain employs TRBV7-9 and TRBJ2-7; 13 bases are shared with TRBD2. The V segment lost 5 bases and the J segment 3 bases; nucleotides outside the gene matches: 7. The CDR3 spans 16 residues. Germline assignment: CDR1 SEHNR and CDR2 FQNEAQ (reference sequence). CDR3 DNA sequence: TGTGCCAGCAGCACCGGGACTAGCGGGATGGGCTACGAGCAGTACTTC. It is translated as CASSTGTSGMGYEQYF.

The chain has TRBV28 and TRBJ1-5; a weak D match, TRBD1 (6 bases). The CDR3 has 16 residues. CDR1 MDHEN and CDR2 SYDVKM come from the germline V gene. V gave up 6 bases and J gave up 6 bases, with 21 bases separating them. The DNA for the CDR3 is TGTGCCAGCAGCTCCACAGGGATTGGTGGGATTCAGCCCCAGCATTTT. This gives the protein CASSSTGIGGIQPQHF. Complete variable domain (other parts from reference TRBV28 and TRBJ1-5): DVKVTQSSRYLVKRTGEKVFLECVQDMDHENMFWYRQDPGLGLRLIYFSYDVKMKEKGDIPEGYSVSREKKERFSLILESASTNQTSMYLCASSSTGIGGIQPQHFGDGTRLSIL.

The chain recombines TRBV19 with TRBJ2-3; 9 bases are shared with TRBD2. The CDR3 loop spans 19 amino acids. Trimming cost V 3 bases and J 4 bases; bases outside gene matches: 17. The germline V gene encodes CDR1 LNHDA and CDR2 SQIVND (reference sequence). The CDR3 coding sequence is TGTGCCAGTAGTATGGGAGTTGGGTTTATAGCGGGAGTCGCAGATACGCAGTATTTT. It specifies CASSMGVGFIAGVADTQYF.

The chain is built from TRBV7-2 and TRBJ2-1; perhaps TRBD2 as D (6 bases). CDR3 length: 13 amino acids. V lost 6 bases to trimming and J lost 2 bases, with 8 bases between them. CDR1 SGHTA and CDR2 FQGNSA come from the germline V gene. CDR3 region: CASRGTAYNEQFF. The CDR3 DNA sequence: TGTGCCAGCAGGGGGACTGCCTACAATGAGCAGTTCTTC.

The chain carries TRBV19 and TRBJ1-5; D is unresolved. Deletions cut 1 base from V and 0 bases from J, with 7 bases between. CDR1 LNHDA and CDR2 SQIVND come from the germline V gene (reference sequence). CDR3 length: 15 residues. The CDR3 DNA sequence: TGTGCCAGTAGTATAGCGATCGATAGCAATCAGCCCCAGCATTTT. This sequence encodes CASSIAIDSNQPQHF. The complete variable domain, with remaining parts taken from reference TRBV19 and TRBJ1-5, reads DGGITQSPKYLFRKEGQNVTLSCEQNLNHDAMYWYRQDPGQGLRLIYYSQIVNDFQKGDIAEGYSVSREKKESFPLTVTSAQKNPTAFYLCASSIAIDSNQPQHFGDGTRLSIL.

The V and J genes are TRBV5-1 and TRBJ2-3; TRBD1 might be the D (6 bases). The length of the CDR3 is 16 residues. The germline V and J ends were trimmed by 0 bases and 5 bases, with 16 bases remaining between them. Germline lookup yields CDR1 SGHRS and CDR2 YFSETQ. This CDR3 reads CASSLDPRGAGDTQYF. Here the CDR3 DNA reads TGCGCCAGCAGCTTGGATCCCAGGGGCGCGGGAGATACGCAGTATTTT.

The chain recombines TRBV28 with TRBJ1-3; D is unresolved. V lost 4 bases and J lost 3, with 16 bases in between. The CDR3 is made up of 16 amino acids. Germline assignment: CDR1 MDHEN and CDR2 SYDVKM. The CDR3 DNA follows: TGTGCCAGCAGTTCGCCAGGACCTCGATTTGGAAACACCATATATTTT. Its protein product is CASSSPGPRFGNTIYF.

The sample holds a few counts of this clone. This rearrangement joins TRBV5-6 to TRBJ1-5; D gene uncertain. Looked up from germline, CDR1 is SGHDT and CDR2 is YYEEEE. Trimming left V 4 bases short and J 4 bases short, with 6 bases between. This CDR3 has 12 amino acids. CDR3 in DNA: TGTGCCAGCAGCCGTATTAATCAGCCCCAGCATTTT. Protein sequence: CASSRINQPQHF.

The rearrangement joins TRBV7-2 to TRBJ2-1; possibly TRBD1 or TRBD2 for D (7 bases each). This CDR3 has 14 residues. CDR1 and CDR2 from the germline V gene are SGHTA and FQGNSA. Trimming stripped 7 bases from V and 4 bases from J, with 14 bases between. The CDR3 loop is CASTKRGQYNEQFF. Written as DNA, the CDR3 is TGTGCCAGCACTAAGCGGGGACAGTACAATGAGCAGTTCTTC. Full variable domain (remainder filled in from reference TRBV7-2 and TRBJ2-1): GAGVSQSPSNKVTEKGKDVELRCDPISGHTALYWYRQSLGQGLEFLIYFQGNSAPDKSGLPSDRFSAERTGGSVSTLTIQRTQQEDSAVYLCASTKRGQYNEQFFGPGTRLTVL.

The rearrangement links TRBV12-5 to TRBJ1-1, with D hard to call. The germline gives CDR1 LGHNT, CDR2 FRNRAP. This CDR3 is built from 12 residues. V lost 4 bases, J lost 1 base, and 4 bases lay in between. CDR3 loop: CASGYQNTEAFF. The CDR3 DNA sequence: TGTGCTAGTGGTTATCAGAACACTGAAGCTTTCTTT.

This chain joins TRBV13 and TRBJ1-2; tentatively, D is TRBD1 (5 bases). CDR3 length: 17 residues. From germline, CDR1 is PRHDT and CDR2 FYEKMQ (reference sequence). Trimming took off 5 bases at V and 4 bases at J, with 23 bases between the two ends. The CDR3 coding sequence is TGTGCCAGCAGCCCCCGTGGGGGGGGAACCACCCTCTATGGCTACACCTTC. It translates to CASSPRGGGTTLYGYTF.

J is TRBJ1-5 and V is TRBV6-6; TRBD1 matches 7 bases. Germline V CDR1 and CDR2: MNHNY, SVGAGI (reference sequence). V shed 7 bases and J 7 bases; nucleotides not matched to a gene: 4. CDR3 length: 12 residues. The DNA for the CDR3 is TGTGCCAGCACCCAGGGGGGACAGCCCCAGCATTTT. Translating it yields CASTQGGQPQHF.

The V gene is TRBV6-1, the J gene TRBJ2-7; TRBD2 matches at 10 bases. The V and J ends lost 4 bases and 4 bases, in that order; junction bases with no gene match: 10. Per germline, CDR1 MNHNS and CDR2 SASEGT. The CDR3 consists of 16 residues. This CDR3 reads CASSGHESGRAYEQYF. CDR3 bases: TGTGCCAGCAGTGGCCACGAGAGCGGGAGGGCATACGAGCAGTACTTC.

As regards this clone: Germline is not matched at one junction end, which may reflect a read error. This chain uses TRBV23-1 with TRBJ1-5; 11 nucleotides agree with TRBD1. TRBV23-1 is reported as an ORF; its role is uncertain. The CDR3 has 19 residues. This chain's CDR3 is CASSNPPGQGVYSNQPQHF. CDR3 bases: TGTGCCAGCAGCAATCCTCCGGGACAGGGGGTTTATAGCAATCAGCCCCAGCATTTT.

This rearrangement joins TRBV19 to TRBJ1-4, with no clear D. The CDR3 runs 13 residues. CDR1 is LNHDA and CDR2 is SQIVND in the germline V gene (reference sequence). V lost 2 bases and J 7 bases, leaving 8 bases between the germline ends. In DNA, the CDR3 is TGTGCCAGTAGTATACGCGACCTTGAAAAACTGTTTTTT. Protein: CASSIRDLEKLFF.

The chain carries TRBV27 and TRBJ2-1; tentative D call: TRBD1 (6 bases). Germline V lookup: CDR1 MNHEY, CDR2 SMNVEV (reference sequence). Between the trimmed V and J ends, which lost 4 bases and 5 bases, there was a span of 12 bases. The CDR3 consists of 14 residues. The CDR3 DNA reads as TGTGCCAGCAGTTACCGGGACACTCACAATGAGCAGTTCTTC. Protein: CASSYRDTHNEQFF.

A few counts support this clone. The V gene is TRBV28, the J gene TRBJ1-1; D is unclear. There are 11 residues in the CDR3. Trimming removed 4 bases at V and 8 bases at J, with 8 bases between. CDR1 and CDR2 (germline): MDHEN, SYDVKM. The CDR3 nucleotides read TGTGCCAGCAGTTCAACCCACGAAGCTTTCTTT. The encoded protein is CASSSTHEAFF. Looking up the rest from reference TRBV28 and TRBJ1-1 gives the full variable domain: DVKVTQSSRYLVKRTGEKVFLECVQDMDHENMFWYRQDPGLGLRLIYFSYDVKMKEKGDIPEGYSVSREKKERFSLILESASTNQTSMYLCASSSTHEAFFGQGTRLTVV.

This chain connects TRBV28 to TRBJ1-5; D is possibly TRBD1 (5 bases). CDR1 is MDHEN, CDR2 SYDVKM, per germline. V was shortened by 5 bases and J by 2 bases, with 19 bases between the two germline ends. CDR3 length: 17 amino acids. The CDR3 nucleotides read TGTGCCAGCAGTCGACAGTTTGGGGGTGGGGGCAATCAGCCCCAGCATTTT. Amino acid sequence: CASSRQFGGGGNQPQHF. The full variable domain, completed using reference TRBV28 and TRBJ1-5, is DVKVTQSSRYLVKRTGEKVFLECVQDMDHENMFWYRQDPGLGLRLIYFSYDVKMKEKGDIPEGYSVSREKKERFSLILESASTNQTSMYLCASSRQFGGGGNQPQHFGDGTRLSIL.